What follows is one TCR beta chain and its context. The PCR was carried out with 60 Vbeta primers and 13 Jbeta primers. Clones were sequenced by immunoSEQ multiplex PCR, and TCRdb holds only the in-frame ones, with some missing. The data show roughly 150,000 clones, with approximately 80% seen just once and more than 6.5% held by the top ten. V shed 4 bases, J shed 7 bases, and the junction held 7 bases outside the gene matches. This CDR3 has 15 amino acids. Germline CDR1 and CDR2: MDHEN and SYDVKM. The data stem from a study of cytomegalovirus exposure and HLA in healthy donors. Sequenced: PBMCs. This chain joins TRBV28 and TRBJ1-2, with 12 bases matching TRBD1. The sequence derives from a woman in her forties or fifties in good health and CMV-seropositive. The CDR3 sequence: CASSSPGQGAFGYTF. CDR3 in DNA: TGTGCCAGCAGTTCCCCGGGACAGGGGGCTTTTGGCTACACCTTC.